One and the same sample provided the 15 T cell receptor beta chains below, sequenced in a study of T-cell reconstitution after alpha-beta-depleted transplantation in children. TCRbeta library construction was performed incorporating unique molecular identifiers. TCRdb ran MiXCR on the PCR reads and lists one entry per CDR3 protein. This table has about 350,000 distinct CDR3 sequences, roughly 15% appearing once. The sequenced sample was PBMCs, mostly from graft donor cells, obtained 360 days after TCRalphabeta/CD19-depleted stem cell transplant. The receptors were sampled from a male patient aged 2-15 years who had a stem cell transplant for acute lymphoblastic leukemia, so the T cells may come from the graft donor.

This clonotype appeared many times. The gene calls are TRBV6-5 and TRBJ2-1, with D possibly TRBD2 on 5 matching bases. This CDR3 spans 14 amino acids. Germline-derived CDR1 and CDR2 are MNHEY and SVGAGI. The V and J ends lost 5 bases and 0 bases respectively, with 8 bases between them. The CDR3 loop reads CASSRESSYNEQFF. The CDR3 DNA follows: TGTGCCAGCAGTCGGGAAAGCTCCTACAATGAGCAGTTCTTC.

Notes on this clonotype: Just one base apart from a much larger clone, this may be a read error. The chain is built from TRBV6-2 or TRBV6-3 and TRBJ2-3, with 7 nucleotides matching TRBD2. The CDR3 is 15 residues long. Germline V gene lookup returns CDR1 MNHEY and CDR2 SVGEGT. CDR3 sequence reads: CASSSFTTSTYTQYF. CDR3 coding DNA: TGTGCCAGCAGCAGCTTTACGACTAGCACATATACGCAGTATTTT.

The chain has TRBV6-2 or TRBV6-3 and TRBJ2-1; weak D call: TRBD2 (5 bases). Trimming removed 2 bases at V and 0 bases at J, with 17 bases between. This CDR3 has 18 residues. Germline CDR1 reads MNHEY; CDR2 reads SVGEGT. CDR3 DNA sequence: TGTGCCAGCAGTTACCTTTTGAGAGAGCGGCGCTCCTACAATGAGCAGTTCTTC. This encodes CASSYLLRERRSYNEQFF.

In this sample, this clonotype turned up many times. The chain joins TRBV29-1 to TRBJ2-7; the match to TRBD2 covers 8 bases. The CDR3 extends over 14 amino acids. Germline CDR1 reads SQVTM; CDR2 reads ANQGSEA. Trimming at V came to 6 bases and at J to 0 bases, leaving 7 bases not matched to a gene. In DNA form, the CDR3 reads TGCAGCGTAGAGACTAGCGAGAGCTCCTACGAGCAGTACTTC. Translated, it gives CSVETSESSYEQYF.

This clonotype has a handful of counts. The chain joins TRBV5-1 to TRBJ2-7; TRBD2 agrees at 8 bases. V shed 0 bases and J 3 bases; nucleotides not matched to a gene: 5. Germline CDR1 and CDR2: SGHRS and YFSETQ. The CDR3 consists of 15 residues. The CDR3 DNA is TGCGCCAGCAGCTTGGTAACTAGCGGATACTACGAGCAGTACTTC. Its translation: CASSLVTSGYYEQYF.

This clonotype was detected a few times. The chain recombines TRBV4-1 with TRBJ2-5; D is ambiguous. Germline V CDR1 and CDR2: MGHRA, YSYEKL. This CDR3 comprises 13 residues. With 10 bases removed from V and 3 bases from J, the gap between germline ends came to 15 bases. Here the CDR3 DNA reads TGCGCCATCCCGACTGCTTCCGAAGAGACCCAGTACTTC. Protein sequence: CAIPTASEETQYF.

This clonotype was counted ten times or more. The chain couples TRBV7-2 to TRBJ2-1; possible D gene TRBD2, 6 bases. Trimming stripped 5 bases from V and 4 bases from J, with 18 bases between. The CDR3 totals 16 residues. The germline V gene encodes CDR1 SGHTA and CDR2 FQGNSA. This CDR3 reads CASSPWVAEIYNEQFF. The DNA of the CDR3 is TGTGCCAGCAGCCCATGGGTAGCGGAGATATACAATGAGCAGTTCTTC. Full variable domain (rest looked up from reference TRBV7-2 and TRBJ2-1): GAGVSQSPSNKVTEKGKDVELRCDPISGHTALYWYRQSLGQGLEFLIYFQGNSAPDKSGLPSDRFSAERTGGSVSTLTIQRTQQEDSAVYLCASSPWVAEIYNEQFFGPGTRLTVL.

The V call is TRBV10-3, the J call TRBJ2-7; 14 bases are shared with TRBD2. Unmatched junction bases numbered 8, after V lost 1 base and J lost 6 bases. Per germline, CDR1 ENHRY and CDR2 SYGVKD. The CDR3 totals 17 residues. DNA of the CDR3: TGTGCCATCAGTGAGTTCTCCCGGACTAGCGGGAGGCGCGAGCAGTACTTC. The encoded protein is CAISEFSRTSGRREQYF.

The V and J genes are TRBV28 and TRBJ2-5; D ambiguous. The germline V gene has CDR1 MDHEN and CDR2 SYDVKM. The V end lost 4 bases, the J end lost 6 bases, and 15 bases lay between the germline ends. The CDR3 sequence is 14 residues long. The DNA of the CDR3 is TGTGCCAGCAGTTCCCACCGGCCCCACCAGACCCAGTACTTC. Translated: CASSSHRPHQTQYF.

This clonotype was seen only a few times. The genes are TRBV10-3 and TRBJ2-2, with TRBD2 matching 12 bases. The CDR3 contains 18 residues. V was clipped by 4 bases and J by 7 bases; unmatched bases: 13. Germline V CDR1 and CDR2: ENHRY, SYGVKD. The CDR3 coding sequence is TGTGCCATCAGTGGACTAGCGGGAGAGGGAGGTATTCACGGGGAGCTGTTTTTT. Protein sequence: CAISGLAGEGGIHGELFF.

The V and J genes are TRBV11-2 and TRBJ2-2; D is perhaps TRBD1 or TRBD2 (5 bases each). Germline CDR1 SGHAT, CDR2 FQNNGV. The CDR3 has 19 amino acids. V lost 3 bases and J 1 base, leaving 21 bases between the germline ends. The CDR3 sequence is CASSFLGLPGRMNTGELFF. The CDR3 DNA is TGTGCCAGCAGCTTCCTTGGCCTTCCGGGACGAATGAACACCGGGGAGCTGTTTTTT. The full variable domain, with the rest looked up from reference TRBV11-2 and TRBJ2-2, is EAGVAQSPRYKIIEKRQSVAFWCNPISGHATLYWYQQILGQGPKLLIQFQNNGVVDDSQLPKDRFSAERLKGVDSTLKIQPAKLEDSAVYLCASSFLGLPGRMNTGELFFGEGSRLTVL.

This chain links TRBV7-9 with TRBJ2-7; the match to TRBD2 covers 7 bases. Germline V gene data show CDR1 as SEHNR and CDR2 as FQNEAQ (reference sequence). The CDR3 runs to 14 residues. V shed 1 base and J 4 bases; nucleotides not matched to a gene: 4. The CDR3 nucleotides read TGTGCCAGCAGCTTAGTGCTAGCGGCATACGAGCAGTACTTC. Translated: CASSLVLAAYEQYF.

The table lists this clonotype with many counts. The CDR3 loop reads CASSIGDSLYEQYF. In DNA form, the CDR3 reads TGCGCCAGCAGCATTGGGGACAGTCTCTACGAGCAGTACTTC. The genes are TRBV5-1 and TRBJ2-7; 7 nucleotides agree with TRBD1. This CDR3 comprises 14 residues. The germline V gene encodes CDR1 SGHRS and CDR2 YFSETQ. V lost 4 bases to trimming and J lost 3 bases; unmatched junction nucleotides: 7.

The chain couples TRBV3-1 to TRBJ2-7; tentatively, D is TRBD2 (6 bases). The V gene lost 4 bases and the J gene lost 0 bases, with 16 bases spanning the gap. Germline V lookup: CDR1 LGHDT, CDR2 YNNKEL (reference sequence). The CDR3 has 16 amino acids. In DNA, the CDR3 is TGTGCCAGCAGCCTTGGAACCCGGGACTCCTCCTACGAGCAGTACTTC. This translates into CASSLGTRDSSYEQYF.

This clonotype came up a few times. The DNA for the CDR3 is TGCGCCAGCAGACGGGGAGACTATTTGACAGCAATCGCCAATGAGCAGTTCTTC. It encodes CASRRGDYLTAIANEQFF. This chain uses TRBV5-1 with TRBJ2-1; D is perhaps TRBD1 or TRBD2 (5 bases each). CDR1 and CDR2 (germline): SGHRS, YFSETQ. CDR3 length: 18 residues. V gave up 5 bases and J gave up 6 bases, with 27 bases separating them.